This TCR beta chain was retrieved from a study of T-cell reconstitution after alpha-beta-depleted transplantation in children. As for this clonotype: Its specificity is not known.

Germline values: CDR1 SNHLY, CDR2 FYNNEI. The CDR3 is made up of 19 amino acids. With 5 bases clipped from V and 0 bases from J, the junction kept 10 bases outside the gene matches. General observations from the study: Several hundred rapidly expanded clones from non-depleted graft cells reportedly supplied alpha-beta T cells about two months post-transplant.

The library targeted TCRbeta and was prepared with unique molecular identifiers. Via MiXCR, TCRdb re-called the PCR reads, giving one row per CDR3 protein. The repertoire holds hundreds of thousands of distinct CDR3 sequences, with around 14% as singletons. This clonotype was obtained from a girl between 2 and 10 years old with congenital amegakaryocytic thrombocytopenia, due to receive a stem cell transplant. Specimen: PBMCs, collected before TCRalphabeta/CD19-depleted stem cell transplant. The chain uses TRBV2 and TRBJ2-1, with TRBD2 matching 13 bases. The CDR3 coding sequence is TGTGCCAGCAGTAGTGGGACTAGCGGGACCGAACCCTCCTACAATGAGCAGTTCTTC. Translation gives CASSSGTSGTEPSYNEQFF.